The T cell receptor beta chain under discussion was sequenced for a study of CD8 T cells in ankylosing spondylitis (dated 2017 in TCRdb). Regarding the research as a whole: To find TCR variants linked to disease, the study profiled T cell receptor beta repertoires in ankylosing spondylitis patients and healthy donors. In total, the full study cohort was made up of some 110 healthy donors and about two dozen ankylosing spondylitis patients. Peripheral blood was sampled, and synovial fluid was additionally collected from ankylosing spondylitis patients.

V is cut back by 6 bases and J by 7 bases, with 7 bases in the junction unmatched. CDR3 length: 15 amino acids, cysteine to phenylalanine. CDR3 DNA only is kept here, 45 bases in frame from base 1. Results and caveats for the whole study, not just this receptor: In peripheral blood, the disease-linked clones were found at relatively low frequencies and had a CD8+ phenotype. Significant enrichment of the disease-linked clones was reported in matched synovial fluid samples from ankylosing spondylitis patients. Some motif variants had previously been reported in the synovial fluid and blood of reactive arthritis patients, which suggests shared mechanisms of disease initiation. A TCR beta motif made up of several highly homologous amino acid variants appeared to be characteristic of blood from ankylosing spondylitis patients.

Concerning this clonotype: Its antigen remains unidentified. No qualities accompany the bases; no much larger clone lies one base away.

This sample was sequenced with an Illumina HiSeq 2500. Quantitative 5'-RACE with molecular barcodes was used to prepare TCR beta libraries. Regarding the original processing steps: A new computational method based on a probabilistic model of VDJ rearrangement was used to identify disease-linked TCR variants. The public reads were reanalyzed by TCRdb: fastp trimming at Q25, MiXCR alignment, in-frame beta chains only. Here each entry gathers all rows of one CDR3 protein and keeps the most common genes and DNA. For this entry, the V and J calls and clone size follow TCRdb and not the study's own pipeline. Here the sample has 350,000 or so distinct CDR3 sequences; around 8% occur a single time. Roughly 15% of the sample belongs to the ten largest clones.

This sequence was found in a male donor with ankylosing spondylitis. The source material was blood, either unsorted or a sorted T cell fraction (not recorded which). Here the chain combines TRBV12-3 or TRBV12-4 and TRBJ2-1; 12 bases in between match TRBD2. The CDR3 corresponds to CASSKLAGGGNEQFF. The DNA reads as follows: TGTGCCAGCAGCAAGCTAGCGGGAGGGGGGAATGAGCAGTTCTTC.